This is a list of T cell receptor beta chains from one sample in a study of cytomegalovirus exposure and HLA in healthy donors. Assay: immunoSEQ multiplex PCR; the TCRdb copy retains only in-frame clones and omits some. Of 150,000 to 200,000 clones listed, over 65% are singletons. Input material: PBMCs. These receptor sequences come from a man between 35 and 55 years old in good health and CMV-seropositive. Both conserved end residues are part of each CDR3. A D gene is named only where the DNA matches it firmly. The size field is filled for only some rows; it gives once, few, many or a size class.

size	V	D	J	CDR3	DNA
.	TRBV7-6	TRBD2	TRBJ2-7	CASSLATGGGIYEQYF	TGTGCCAGCAGCTTAGCGACCGGCGGGGGTATCTACGAGCAGTACTTC
once	TRBV9	.	TRBJ2-7	CASSATGTSFYEQYF	TGTGCCAGCAGCGCAACCGGGACTTCGTTCTACGAGCAGTACTTC
.	TRBV5-4	TRBD1	TRBJ2-6	CASSSDREWSGANVLTF	TGTGCCAGCAGCTCCGACAGGGAATGGTCTGGGGCCAACGTCCTGACTTTC
.	TRBV7-2	TRBD2	TRBJ2-7	CASSSGLADYEQYF	TGTGCCAGCAGCTCGGGACTAGCGGACTACGAGCAGTACTTC
.	TRBV11-2	.	TRBJ1-4	CASSQTGGDEKLFF	TGTGCCAGCAGCCAAACCGGAGGAGATGAAAAACTGTTTTTT
once	TRBV7-8	.	TRBJ1-1	CASSLGGLNTEAFF	TGTGCCAGCAGCTTGGGAGGACTGAACACTGAAGCTTTCTTT
.	TRBV5-4	TRBD2	TRBJ2-7	CASSPGTSGGVPYEQYF	TGTGCCAGCAGCCCCGGGACTAGCGGGGGGGTTCCCTACGAGCAGTACTTC
.	TRBV4-2	.	TRBJ2-3	CASSPLTGGRTDTQYF	TGTGCCAGCAGCCCCCTCACGGGGGGCCGTACGGATACGCAGTATTTT
.	TRBV4-3	.	TRBJ2-1	CASSPGIIRYNEQFF	TGCGCCAGCAGCCCCGGGATCATTCGATACAATGAGCAGTTCTTC
once	TRBV7-8	TRBD1	TRBJ2-7	CASSLYRGPEQYF	TGTGCCAGCAGCTTATACAGGGGACCCGAGCAGTACTTC
once	TRBV5-1	.	TRBJ2-7	CASSFGGDYEQYF	TGCGCCAGCAGCTTTGGAGGGGACTACGAGCAGTACTTC
few	TRBV4-1	TRBD1	TRBJ2-1	CASSQGQGSANEQFF	TGCGCCAGCAGCCAAGGACAGGGCTCAGCCAATGAGCAGTTCTTC
.	TRBV11-2	.	TRBJ2-3	CASSSTQVDAGTQYF	TGTGCCAGCAGCTCCACCCAAGTTGACGCGGGTACGCAGTATTTT
.	TRBV11-2	TRBD1	TRBJ2-5	CASSPGDRGGEETQYF	TGTGCCAGCAGCCCCGGGGACAGGGGAGGAGAAGAGACCCAGTACTTC
.	TRBV2	.	TRBJ2-3	CASTPPQGLPTQYF	TGTGCCAGCACCCCACCACAGGGACTACCTACGCAGTATTTT
.	TRBV10-2	TRBD1	TRBJ2-7	CASSGLGQGSEQYF	TGCGCCAGCAGTGGCCTGGGACAGGGGTCCGAGCAGTACTTC
.	TRBV6-6	TRBD1	TRBJ1-2	CASSASPTGGYGYTF	TGTGCCAGCAGCGCATCTCCGACAGGGGGCTATGGCTACACCTTC
.	TRBV6-1	.	TRBJ1-2	CGSRGGPYGYTF	TGTGGTAGCCGGGGGGGCCCCTATGGCTACACCTTC
.	TRBV5-4	TRBD1	TRBJ2-2	CASSFPTGGGGELFF	TGTGCCAGCAGCTTTCCGACAGGGGGGGGCGGGGAGCTGTTTTTT
few	TRBV6-5	TRBD1	TRBJ1-2	CATRQGLYGYTF	TGTGCCACCAGACAGGGTCTCTATGGCTACACCTTC
.	TRBV19	TRBD1	TRBJ2-7	CASSIGQGDEQYF	TGTGCCAGTAGTATTGGCCAGGGGGACGAGCAGTACTTC
.	TRBV19	TRBD1	TRBJ1-1	CASSMIQGGNTEAFF	TGTGCCAGTAGTATGATACAGGGGGGGAACACTGAAGCTTTCTTT
.	TRBV13	.	TRBJ1-3	CASSLRVPGNTIYF	TGTGCCAGCAGCCTCAGGGTACCTGGAAACACCATATATTTT
few	TRBV9	.	TRBJ2-3	CASGRTASTDTQYF	TGTGCCAGCGGTCGGACTGCCTCCACAGATACGCAGTATTTT
.	TRBV27	TRBD2	TRBJ2-1	CASSPGLAGNYNEQFF	TGTGCCAGCAGTCCAGGACTAGCGGGGAACTACAATGAGCAGTTCTTC
few	TRBV7-9	TRBD1	TRBJ1-5	CASSQDRPDQPQHF	TGTGCCAGCAGCCAGGACAGGCCGGATCAGCCCCAGCATTTT
few	TRBV4-1	.	TRBJ2-3	CASTQGNEDTQYF	TGCGCCAGCACTCAGGGAAATGAAGATACGCAGTATTTT
.	TRBV5-1	.	TRBJ2-5	CASSLSPGAETQYF	TGCGCCAGCAGCTTGTCCCCAGGGGCAGAGACCCAGTACTTC
.	TRBV4-3	TRBD1	TRBJ1-2	CASSRGQGGGYTF	TGCGCCAGCAGCCGGGGACAGGGGGGCGGCTACACCTTC
.	TRBV30	.	TRBJ2-4	CAWSTPGGLNIQYF	TGTGCCTGGAGTACCCCGGGGGGCCTAAACATTCAGTACTTC
.	TRBV10-3	TRBD2	TRBJ2-5	CAISEPSGGGETQYF	TGTGCCATCAGTGAGCCTAGCGGGGGCGGCGAGACCCAGTACTTC
.	TRBV27	TRBD1	TRBJ2-7	CASTLVFRQGAPYEQYF	TGTGCCAGCACCTTAGTGTTTCGGCAGGGGGCTCCCTACGAGCAGTACTTC
.	TRBV29-1	TRBD1	TRBJ2-7	CSIGQVPYEQYF	TGCAGCATAGGACAGGTCCCCTACGAGCAGTACTTC